The clone carrying this T cell receptor beta chain was detected only once. The antigen is undetermined. This sample is part of a study of T cells in localized non-small cell lung cancer. Whole-study findings and limits: Within adjacent lung there appeared a median around 60 of the top 100 tumor clones. A raised T cell density in blood coincided with lengthier overall survival.

Sequencing used immunoSEQ multiplex PCR; TCRdb keeps in-frame clones, though not all of them. Seen here are approximately 25,000 clones, 90% observed once, and the top ten hold around 7%. The CDR3 is 15 amino acids. Germline CDR1 and CDR2: SGHTA and FQGNSA. Germline trimming cut 5 bases from V and 1 base from J; bases unmatched to any gene: 3. This specimen consisted of peripheral blood, obtained before any cancer treatment. The clonotype originates from a woman aged 40-69 years with stage I lung adenocarcinoma. This sequence joins TRBV7-2 and TRBJ2-5; TRBD2 agrees at 11 bases. The CDR3 coding sequence is TGTGCCAGCAGCATACTAGCGGGAGTCCAAGAGACCCAGTACTTC. Translated, it gives CASSILAGVQETQYF.